This T cell receptor (beta chain) was observed in a study of T cell responses to AZD1222 COVID-19 vaccine. This CDR3 has 14 amino acids. CDR1 SGHTA and CDR2 FQGNSA come from the germline V gene. V lost 3 bases to trimming and J lost 8 bases, with 14 bases between them. Produced via immunoSEQ multiplex PCR; TCRdb's table is partial and in-frame only. The profile shows under 150,000 clones, about 90% of them singletons. Sequences were derived from peripheral blood, sampled 28 days after the second AZD1222 dose. This receptor was taken from an adult who received the AZD1222 COVID-19 vaccine. The genes are TRBV7-2 and TRBJ2-1; a weak D match, TRBD1 (5 bases). CDR3 in DNA: TGTGCCAGCAGCTTTAACCAGGGCGTGGATGAGCAGTTCTTC. Translating gives CASSFNQGVDEQFF.